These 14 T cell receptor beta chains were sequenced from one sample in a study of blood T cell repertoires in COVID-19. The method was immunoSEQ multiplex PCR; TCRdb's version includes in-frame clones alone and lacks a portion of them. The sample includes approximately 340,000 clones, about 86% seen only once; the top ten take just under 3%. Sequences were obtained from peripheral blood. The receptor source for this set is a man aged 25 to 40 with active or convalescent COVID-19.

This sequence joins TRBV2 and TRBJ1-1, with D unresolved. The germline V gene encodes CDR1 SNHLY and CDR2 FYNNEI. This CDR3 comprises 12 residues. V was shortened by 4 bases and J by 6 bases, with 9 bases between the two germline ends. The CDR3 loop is CASSADKSEAFF. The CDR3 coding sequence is TGTGCCAGCAGTGCCGACAAGTCTGAAGCTTTCTTT.

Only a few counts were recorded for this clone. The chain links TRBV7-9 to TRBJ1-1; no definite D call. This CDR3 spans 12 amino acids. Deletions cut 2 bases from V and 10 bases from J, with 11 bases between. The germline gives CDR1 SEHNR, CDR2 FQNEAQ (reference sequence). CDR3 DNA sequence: TGTGCCAGCAGCTTAAGGGAGGAAGTAGCTTTCTTT. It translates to CASSLREEVAFF.

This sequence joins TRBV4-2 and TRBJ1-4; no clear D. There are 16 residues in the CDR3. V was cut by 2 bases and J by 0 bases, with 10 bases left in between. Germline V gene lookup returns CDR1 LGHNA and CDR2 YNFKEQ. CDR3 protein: CASSQPTLPTNEKLFF. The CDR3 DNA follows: TGTGCCAGCAGCCAACCCACTTTGCCAACTAATGAAAAACTGTTTTTT.

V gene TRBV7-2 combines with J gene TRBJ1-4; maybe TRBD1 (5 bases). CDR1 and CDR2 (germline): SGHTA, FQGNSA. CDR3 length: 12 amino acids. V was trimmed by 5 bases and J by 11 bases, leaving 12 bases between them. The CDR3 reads CASSTGGTKLFF. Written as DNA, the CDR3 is TGTGCCAGCAGCACGGGCGGGACTAAACTGTTTTTT.

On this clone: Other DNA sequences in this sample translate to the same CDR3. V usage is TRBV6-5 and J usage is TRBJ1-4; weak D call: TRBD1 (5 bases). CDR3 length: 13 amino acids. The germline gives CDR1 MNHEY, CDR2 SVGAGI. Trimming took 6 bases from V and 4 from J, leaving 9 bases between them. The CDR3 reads CASSSRVNEKLFF. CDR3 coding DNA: TGTGCCAGCAGCTCCAGGGTTAATGAAAAACTGTTTTTT.

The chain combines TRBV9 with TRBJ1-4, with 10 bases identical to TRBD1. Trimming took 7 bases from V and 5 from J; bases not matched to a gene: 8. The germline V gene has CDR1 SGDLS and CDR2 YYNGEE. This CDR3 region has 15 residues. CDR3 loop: CASSFRDRGNEKLFF. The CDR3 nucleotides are TGTGCCAGCTCCTTCCGGGACAGGGGAAATGAAAAACTGTTTTTT.

CDR3 loop: CASSMDRVINTGELFF. The DNA of the CDR3 is TGTGCCAGCAGTATGGATCGGGTCATTAACACCGGGGAGCTGTTTTTT. The rearrangement links TRBV5-5 to TRBJ2-2; D is uncertain. The V end lost 5 bases, the J end lost 2 bases, and 16 bases lay between the germline ends. The CDR3 length is 16 residues. Germline CDR1 and CDR2: SGHKS and YYEKEE (reference sequence).

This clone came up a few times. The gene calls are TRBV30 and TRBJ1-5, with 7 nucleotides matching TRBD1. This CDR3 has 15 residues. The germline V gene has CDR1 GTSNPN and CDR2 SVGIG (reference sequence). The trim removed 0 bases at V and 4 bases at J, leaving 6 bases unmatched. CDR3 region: CAWSVGAGGNQPQHF. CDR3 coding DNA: TGTGCCTGGAGTGTAGGGGCAGGGGGTAATCAGCCCCAGCATTTT.

CDR3 sequence (DNA): TGTGCCAGCGGAAGGACTAGTGGCACAGATACGCAGTATTTT. This sequence encodes CASGRTSGTDTQYF. The chain employs TRBV28 and TRBJ2-3; 7 nucleotides agree with TRBD2. The CDR3 length is 14 residues. The germline V gene has CDR1 MDHEN and CDR2 SYDVKM. The V gene end was trimmed by 8 bases and the J gene end by 1 base; junction bases not matched to a gene: 6.

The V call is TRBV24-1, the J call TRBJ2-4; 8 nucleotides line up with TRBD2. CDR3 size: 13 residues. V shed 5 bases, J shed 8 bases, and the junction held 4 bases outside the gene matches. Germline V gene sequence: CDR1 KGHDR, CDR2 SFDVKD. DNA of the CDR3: TGTGCCACCAGTGGCGGGGGGAAGGACATTCAGTACTTC. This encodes CATSGGGKDIQYF.

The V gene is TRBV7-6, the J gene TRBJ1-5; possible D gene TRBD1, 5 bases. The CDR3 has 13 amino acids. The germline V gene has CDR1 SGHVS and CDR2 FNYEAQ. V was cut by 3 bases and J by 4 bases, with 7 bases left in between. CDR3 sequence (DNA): TGTGCCAGCAGCTTGACAGAAAATCAGCCCCAGCATTTT. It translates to CASSLTENQPQHF.

CDR3 in amino acids: CASSFGSDGDKFF. The CDR3 DNA reads as TGTGCCAGCAGCTTCGGGAGCGACGGAGATAAGTTCTTC. The rearrangement joins TRBV5-4 to TRBJ2-1, with D possibly TRBD2 on 6 matching bases. CDR1 is SGHNT, CDR2 YYREEE, per germline (reference sequence). This CDR3 comprises 13 residues. Trimming took 2 bases from V and 14 from J, leaving 17 bases between them.

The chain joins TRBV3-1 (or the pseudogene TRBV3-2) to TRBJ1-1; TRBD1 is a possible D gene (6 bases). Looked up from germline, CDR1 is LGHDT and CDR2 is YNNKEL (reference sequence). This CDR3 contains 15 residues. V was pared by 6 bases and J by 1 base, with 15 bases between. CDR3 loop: CASSRGRAQNTEAFF. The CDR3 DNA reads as TGTGCCAGCAGTAGGGGGAGGGCCCAGAACACTGAAGCTTTCTTT.

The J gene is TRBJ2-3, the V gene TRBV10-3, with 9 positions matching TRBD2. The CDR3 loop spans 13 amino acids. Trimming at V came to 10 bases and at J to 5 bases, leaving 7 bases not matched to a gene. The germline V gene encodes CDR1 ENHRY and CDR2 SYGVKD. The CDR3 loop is CATRGGALDTQYF. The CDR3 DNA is TGTGCCACCCGCGGGGGGGCATTAGATACGCAGTATTTT.